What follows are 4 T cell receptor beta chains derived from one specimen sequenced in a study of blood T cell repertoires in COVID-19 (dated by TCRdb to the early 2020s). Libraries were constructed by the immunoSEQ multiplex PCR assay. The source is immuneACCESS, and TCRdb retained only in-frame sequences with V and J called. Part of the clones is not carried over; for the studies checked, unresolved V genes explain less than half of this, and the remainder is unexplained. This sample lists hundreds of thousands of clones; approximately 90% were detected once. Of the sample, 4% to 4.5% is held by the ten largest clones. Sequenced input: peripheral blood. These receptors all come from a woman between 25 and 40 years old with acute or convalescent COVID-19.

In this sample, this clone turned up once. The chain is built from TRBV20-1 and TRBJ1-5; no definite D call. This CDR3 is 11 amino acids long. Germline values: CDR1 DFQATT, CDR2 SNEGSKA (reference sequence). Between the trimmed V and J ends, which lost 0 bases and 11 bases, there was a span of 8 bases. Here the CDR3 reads CSARDERAQHF. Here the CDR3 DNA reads TGCAGTGCTAGAGATGAACGGGCCCAGCATTTT.

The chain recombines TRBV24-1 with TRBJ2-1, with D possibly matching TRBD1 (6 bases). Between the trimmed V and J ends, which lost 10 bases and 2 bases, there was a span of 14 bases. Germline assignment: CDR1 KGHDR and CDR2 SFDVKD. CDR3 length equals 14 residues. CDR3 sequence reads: CATKGRGTYNEQFF. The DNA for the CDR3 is TGTGCCACTAAGGGCAGGGGAACCTACAATGAGCAGTTCTTC.

CDR3 protein: CTSSQDLGQELDNEQFF. The CDR3 DNA is TGCACCAGCAGCCAAGATCTAGGTCAGGAACTAGACAATGAGCAGTTCTTC. The chain has TRBV1 and TRBJ2-1; the table's D call, TRBD2, has no DNA check behind it. TRBV1 is a pseudogene. The CDR3 runs to 17 residues.

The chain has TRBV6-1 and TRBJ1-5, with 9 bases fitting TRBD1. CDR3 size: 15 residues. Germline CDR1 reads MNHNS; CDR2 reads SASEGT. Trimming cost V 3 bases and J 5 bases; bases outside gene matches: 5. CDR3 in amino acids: CASSDGGQGYQPQHF. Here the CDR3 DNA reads TGTGCCAGCAGTGATGGGGGACAGGGATATCAGCCCCAGCATTTT.